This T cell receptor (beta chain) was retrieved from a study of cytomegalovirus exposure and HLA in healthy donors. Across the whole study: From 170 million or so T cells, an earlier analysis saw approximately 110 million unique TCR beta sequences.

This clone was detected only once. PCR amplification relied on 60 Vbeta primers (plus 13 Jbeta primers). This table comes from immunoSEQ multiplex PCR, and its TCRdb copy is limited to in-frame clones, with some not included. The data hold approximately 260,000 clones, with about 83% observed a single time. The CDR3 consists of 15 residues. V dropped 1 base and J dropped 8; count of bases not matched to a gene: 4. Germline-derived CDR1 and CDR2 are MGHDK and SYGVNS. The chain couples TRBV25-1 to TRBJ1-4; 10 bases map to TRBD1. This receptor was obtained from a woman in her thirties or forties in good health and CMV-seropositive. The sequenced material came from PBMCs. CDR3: CASSEWGQGSEKLFF. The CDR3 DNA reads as TGTGCCAGCAGTGAATGGGGACAGGGGAGCGAAAAACTGTTTTTT.